Each of the 27 T cell receptor beta chains below was sequenced from the same sample in a study of blood T cell repertoires in COVID-19. TCRdb's copy holds only in-frame clones and misses some; the assay was immunoSEQ multiplex PCR. The sample has around 300,000 clones; approximately 90% are singletons. Sequenced: PBMCs or T cells enriched from blood (not recorded which). The receptors stem from a woman aged 60-75 years in a cohort exposed to, infected with or recovered from COVID-19 (not recorded which).

The chain recombines TRBV11-2 with TRBJ2-1; 10 nucleotides line up with TRBD2. The germline gives CDR1 SGHAT, CDR2 FQNNGV. The length of the CDR3 is 20 residues. Trimming removed 0 bases from V and 0 bases from J; junction bases left unmatched: 11. CDR3 amino acids: CASSLEGSSGSRGSYNEQFF. The CDR3 bases are TGTGCCAGCAGCTTAGAAGGCTCTAGCGGGAGCCGAGGCTCCTACAATGAGCAGTTCTTC.

CDR3 amino acids: CASRPGTGFALNTEAFF. CDR3 DNA: TGTGCCAGCAGGCCCGGGACAGGCTTTGCTTTGAACACTGAAGCTTTCTTT. The chain couples TRBV21-1 to TRBJ1-1; whether TRBD1, the table's D call, matches the DNA was not checked. TRBV21-1 constitutes a pseudogene. This CDR3 spans 17 amino acids.

V is TRBV11-2 and J is TRBJ2-7, with 7 nucleotides matching TRBD2. The CDR3 totals 15 residues. Germline CDR1 and CDR2: SGHAT and FQNNGV. Trimming cost V 4 bases and J 0 bases; bases outside gene matches: 6. Here the CDR3 DNA reads TGTGCCAGCAGCTCCCTGCGGGGGAGCTCCTACGAGCAGTACTTC. Its translation is CASSSLRGSSYEQYF. Drawing the rest from reference TRBV11-2 and TRBJ2-7, the complete variable domain is EAGVAQSPRYKIIEKRQSVAFWCNPISGHATLYWYQQILGQGPKLLIQFQNNGVVDDSQLPKDRFSAERLKGVDSTLKIQPAKLEDSAVYLCASSSLRGSSYEQYFGPGTRLTVT.

V and J are TRBV24-1 and TRBJ2-4, with 9 bases that match TRBD2. The trim removed 5 bases at V and 3 bases at J, leaving 4 bases unmatched. CDR1 is KGHDR, CDR2 SFDVKD, per germline. The CDR3 has 15 residues. CDR3 region: CATSGSGSIKNIQYF. CDR3 bases: TGTGCCACCAGTGGTAGCGGGAGTATCAAAAACATTCAGTACTTC.

In this sample, this clone turned up a few times. The chain employs TRBV6-2 or TRBV6-3 and TRBJ1-1, with D perhaps TRBD1 (5 bases). The CDR3 is made up of 15 amino acids. Between the trimmed V and J ends, which lost 2 bases and 5 bases, there was a span of 15 bases. Germline V gene data show CDR1 as MNHEY and CDR2 as SVGEGT. CDR3: CASSYGGGLGTEAFF. The CDR3 nucleotides read TGTGCCAGCAGTTACGGCGGGGGATTGGGGACTGAAGCTTTCTTT.

This chain links TRBV28 with TRBJ1-6; a weak D match, TRBD1 (6 bases). This CDR3 is built from 13 residues. The germline V gene has CDR1 MDHEN and CDR2 SYDVKM. Trimming left V 6 bases short and J 10 bases short, with 13 bases between. CDR3 region: CASRQGSGSPLHF. Here the CDR3 DNA reads TGTGCCAGCAGGCAGGGGTCGGGATCACCCCTCCACTTT.

The chain's CDR3 is CASGPSDRANEQFF. Written as DNA, the CDR3 is TGTGCTAGTGGTCCCTCGGACAGGGCGAATGAGCAGTTCTTC. The chain uses TRBV12-5 and TRBJ2-1; 8 bases are a match to TRBD1. In germline, CDR1 is LGHNT, CDR2 FRNRAP. CDR3 length: 14 amino acids. V shed 5 bases and J 7 bases; nucleotides not matched to a gene: 7.

This clone was counted once. The sample carries other DNA sequences with the same CDR3. The V gene is TRBV11-2, the J gene TRBJ2-7; D is possibly TRBD2 (6 bases). Trimming took off 3 bases at V and 0 bases at J, with 12 bases between the two ends. The CDR3 is 15 residues long. Germline lookup yields CDR1 SGHAT and CDR2 FQNNGV. The CDR3 loop reads CASSLIAVSSYEQYF. For the CDR3, the DNA is TGTGCCAGCAGCTTGATAGCGGTTAGCTCCTACGAGCAGTACTTC. Supplemented by reference TRBV11-2 and TRBJ2-7, the full variable domain reads EAGVAQSPRYKIIEKRQSVAFWCNPISGHATLYWYQQILGQGPKLLIQFQNNGVVDDSQLPKDRFSAERLKGVDSTLKIQPAKLEDSAVYLCASSLIAVSSYEQYFGPGTRLTVT.

The chain couples TRBV9 to TRBJ2-7; 9 bases align to TRBD2. This CDR3 has 15 amino acids. Germline CDR1 reads SGDLS; CDR2 reads YYNGEE. V dropped 0 bases and J dropped 3; count of bases not matched to a gene: 4. The CDR3 reads CASSVGASGIYEQYF. The CDR3 nucleotides read TGTGCCAGCAGCGTAGGTGCTAGCGGGATCTACGAGCAGTACTTC.

This clone has more than one count but fewer than ten. The gene calls are TRBV2 and TRBJ1-1; 8 nucleotides agree with TRBD1. Germline CDR1 reads SNHLY; CDR2 reads FYNNEI. The CDR3 runs 14 residues. V gave up 6 bases and J gave up 7 bases; unmatched junction bases: 10. The CDR3 region is CASSQNRGLGEAFF. The CDR3 bases are TGTGCCAGCAGCCAAAACAGGGGGTTGGGTGAAGCTTTCTTT.

As concerns this clone: This specimen includes other DNA sequences encoding the same CDR3. This sequence joins TRBV9 and TRBJ1-1; no definite D call. Trimming took off 0 bases at V and 5 bases at J, with 14 bases between the two ends. The CDR3 runs 15 residues. Germline CDR1 SGDLS, CDR2 YYNGEE. CDR3: CASSVVRGRATEAFF. The CDR3 coding sequence is TGTGCCAGCAGCGTAGTGCGGGGAAGGGCGACTGAAGCTTTCTTT.

This chain joins TRBV23-1 and TRBJ1-1, with D possibly matching TRBD1 (5 bases). TRBV23-1 is marked as an open reading frame, function uncertain. The CDR3 contains 19 residues. The germline V and J ends were trimmed by 2 bases and 3 bases, with 25 bases remaining between them. DNA of the CDR3: TGCGCCAGCAGTCAACCCTATCTATCAGGGTTGCGGACCTACACTGAAGCTTTCTTT. Protein sequence: CASSQPYLSGLRTYTEAFF.

The genes are TRBV9 and TRBJ2-2, with 11 positions matching TRBD2. With V trimmed by 2 bases and J by 6 bases, 9 bases remained unmatched. The germline V gene has CDR1 SGDLS and CDR2 YYNGEE. The CDR3 is made up of 17 amino acids. The CDR3 DNA reads as TGTGCCAGCAGCGTGGGACTAGCGGCTTCCTCGCCCGGGGAGCTGTTTTTT. Amino acids: CASSVGLAASSPGELFF. Combining the CDR3 with reference TRBV9 and TRBJ2-2 gives the whole variable domain DSGVTQTPKHLITATGQRVTLRCSPRSGDLSVYWYQQSLDQGLQFLIQYYNGEERAKGNILERFSAQQFPDLHSELNLSSLELGDSALYFCASSVGLAASSPGELFFGEGSRLTVL.

The chain uses TRBV19 and TRBJ2-5; 8 bases line up with TRBD1. Germline assignment: CDR1 LNHDA and CDR2 SQIVND (reference sequence). The CDR3 is made up of 13 amino acids. With V trimmed by 5 bases and J by 7 bases, 6 bases remained unmatched. This chain's CDR3 is CASSGQGRWTQYF. The CDR3 nucleotides read TGTGCCAGTAGTGGACAGGGTAGGTGGACCCAGTACTTC.

J is TRBJ2-2 and V is TRBV10-2; 12 bases are shared with TRBD2. With 10 bases clipped from V and 0 bases from J, the junction kept 15 bases outside the gene matches. The CDR3 is made up of 19 amino acids. The V gene's germline CDR1 is WSHSY and CDR2 SAAADI. The CDR3 loop reads CATPKTSGRPTANTGELFF. The CDR3 nucleotides read TGCGCCACCCCCAAGACTAGCGGGAGACCTACTGCGAACACCGGGGAGCTGTTTTTT.

This rearrangement joins TRBV29-1 to TRBJ2-1; 7 bases match TRBD2. CDR3 length: 14 residues. Trimming took 2 bases from V and 9 from J; bases not matched to a gene: 10. Germline CDR1 is SQVTM and CDR2 is ANQGSEA. This CDR3 is CSVERAGVFSEQFF. CDR3 in DNA: TGCAGCGTTGAAAGGGCGGGAGTTTTCTCTGAGCAGTTCTTC.

This chain uses TRBV18 with TRBJ2-1; TRBD1 might be the D (5 bases). The V and J ends lost 3 bases and 8 bases respectively, with 11 bases between them. CDR1 and CDR2 (germline): KGHSH, LQKENI. The CDR3 length is 13 residues. CDR3: CASSPTQGYEQFF. Here the CDR3 DNA reads TGTGCCAGCTCACCTACTCAGGGATATGAGCAGTTCTTC.

The J gene is TRBJ1-2, the V gene TRBV28; the D gene is possibly TRBD1 (6 bases). CDR1 and CDR2 (germline): MDHEN, SYDVKM. Trimming left V 5 bases short and J 8 bases short, with 12 bases between. The CDR3 spans 12 residues. DNA of the CDR3: TGTGCCAGCAGTAGCAGGGGCCGGGGCTACACCTTC. Translated: CASSSRGRGYTF.

The CDR3 sequence is CASSQGNRGNTIYF. CDR3 DNA sequence: TGTGCCAGCAGCCAAGGGAACAGAGGAAACACCATATATTTT. V and J are TRBV3-1 (or the pseudogene TRBV3-2) and TRBJ1-3; D ambiguous. The germline gives CDR1 LGHDT, CDR2 YNNKEL (reference sequence). This CDR3 region has 14 residues. V was cut by 1 base and J by 4 bases, with 8 bases left in between.

The chain joins TRBV5-1 to TRBJ2-1; 10 bases are a match to TRBD1. Trimming removed 3 bases from V and 5 bases from J; junction bases left unmatched: 5. Germline V CDR1 and CDR2: SGHRS, YFSETQ. This CDR3 is built from 15 residues. Here the CDR3 DNA reads TGCGCCAGCAGCTCCCTTGGACAGGGGGACAATGAGCAGTTCTTC. This encodes CASSSLGQGDNEQFF.

CDR3 loop: CASSRQGYNEQFF. CDR3 bases: TGTGCCAGCAGCCGGCAGGGGTACAATGAGCAGTTCTTC. The rearrangement uses TRBV11-2 and TRBJ2-1, with D tentatively TRBD1 (6 bases). The CDR3 sequence is 13 residues long. Germline V gene lookup returns CDR1 SGHAT and CDR2 FQNNGV. Trimming removed 5 bases at V and 4 bases at J, with 9 bases between.

J is TRBJ2-7 and V is TRBV28; 7 bases agree with TRBD2. Looked up from germline, CDR1 is MDHEN and CDR2 is SYDVKM. This CDR3 region has 16 residues. J lost 4 bases, V lost 0 bases, and 9 bases had no gene match. The CDR3: CASSLWGGGARYEQYF. As DNA, the CDR3 is TGTGCCAGCAGTTTATGGGGGGGAGGGGCGAGGTACGAGCAGTACTTC.

Of note for this clone: At the DNA level, this CDR3 is encoded by other sequences in the same sample as well. J is TRBJ2-2 and V is TRBV3-1 (or the pseudogene TRBV3-2); D gene uncertain. This CDR3 region has 11 residues. V was clipped by 4 bases and J by 8 bases, with 5 bases between them. Germline values: CDR1 LGHDT, CDR2 YNNKEL (reference sequence). CDR3 bases: TGTGCCAGCAGCCTGCGTGGGGAGCTGTTTTTT. It translates to CASSLRGELFF.

The genes are TRBV30 and TRBJ1-6, with 10 bases matching TRBD1. The CDR3 covers 13 residues. Losses at the gene ends were 7 bases for V and 7 bases for J; bases not matched to a gene: 4. Germline V lookup: CDR1 GTSNPN, CDR2 SVGIG (reference sequence). CDR3 DNA: TGTGCCTACCAGACAGGGGGCAATTCACCCCTCCACTTT. It specifies CAYQTGGNSPLHF.

V usage is TRBV11-2 and J usage is TRBJ2-3; TRBD2 aligns across 11 bases. This CDR3 has 16 residues. Germline V lookup: CDR1 SGHAT, CDR2 FQNNGV. With 4 bases clipped from V and 4 bases from J, the junction kept 7 bases outside the gene matches. This CDR3 reads CASSSISGRAADTQYF. In nucleotides, the CDR3 is TGTGCCAGCAGCTCGATTAGCGGGAGGGCCGCAGATACGCAGTATTTT.

The chain joins TRBV6-5 to TRBJ1-1, with 7 bases lining up with TRBD1. Trimming at V came to 2 bases and at J to 1 base, leaving 1 base not matched to a gene. The CDR3 is 14 residues long. The germline gives CDR1 MNHEY, CDR2 SVGAGI. The CDR3 loop reads CASSYRTGNTEAFF. CDR3 DNA sequence: TGTGCCAGCAGTTACAGGACAGGGAACACTGAAGCTTTCTTT.

J is TRBJ2-5 and V is TRBV7-9; D perhaps matches TRBD1 (6 bases). This CDR3 contains 15 residues. The ends were cut back, 5 bases at V and 4 bases at J, with 17 bases in the middle. Germline V CDR1 and CDR2: SEHNR, FQNEAQ (reference sequence). The CDR3 sequence is CASSPSRGRGETQYF. CDR3 bases: TGTGCCAGCAGCCCCAGCAGGGGTCGCGGAGAGACCCAGTACTTC.